Listed below are T cell receptor beta chains from one sample, sequenced in a study of OX40 agonist ivuxolimab in advanced cancers. Generated by immunoSEQ multiplex PCR, the TCRdb table keeps only in-frame clones and is missing some. The sample carries roughly 92,000 clones, about 80% recorded once. This sample comprised CD4+ or CD8+ T cells sorted from blood, obtained in a trial of the OX40 agonist ivuxolimab. These receptor sequences come from an adult with an advanced solid tumor such as melanoma, head and neck, liver or kidney cancer. CDR3s include the opening cysteine and the closing phenylalanine or tryptophan. The D gene is left open where the match is weak. Expanded clones are given a class, and other clones once, few, many or no size at all.

d_gene: NA; j_gene: TRBJ2-7; abundance: NA; v_gene: TRBV12-2; CDR3nt: TGTGCAAGTCGCCGCATCGGTTCCTACGAGCAGTACTTC; CDR3aa: CASRRIGSYEQYF
d_gene: NA; j_gene: TRBJ1-1; abundance: few; v_gene: TRBV11-2; CDR3nt: TGTGCCAGCAGCTTAGGGTCAACTAGTAGGGGGACTGAAGCTTTCTTT; CDR3aa: CASSLGSTSRGTEAFF
d_gene: NA; j_gene: TRBJ2-2; abundance: NA; v_gene: TRBV14; CDR3nt: TGTGCCAGCAGCCAGAGCAAGGGCGGGGAGCTGTTTTTT; CDR3aa: CASSQSKGGELFF
d_gene: NA; j_gene: TRBJ2-3; abundance: NA; v_gene: TRBV28; CDR3nt: TGTGCCAGCAGTTTCCGGAGGGCCACTGCGTGGTATTTT; CDR3aa: CASSFRRATAWYF
d_gene: NA; j_gene: TRBJ1-4; abundance: NA; v_gene: TRBV6-6; CDR3nt: TGTGCCAGCAGTGGCCCAGGGGCAACTAATGAAAAACTGTTTTTT; CDR3aa: CASSGPGATNEKLFF
d_gene: TRBD1; j_gene: TRBJ2-2; abundance: NA; v_gene: TRBV19; CDR3nt: TGTGCCAGTAGGGGACAGGGGAACACCGGGGAGCTGTTTTTT; CDR3aa: CASRGQGNTGELFF
d_gene: TRBD2; j_gene: TRBJ2-2; abundance: NA; v_gene: TRBV9; CDR3nt: TGTGCCAGCAGTGAAACACTAGCGTTGACCGGGGAGCTGTTTTTT; CDR3aa: CASSETLALTGELFF
d_gene: NA; j_gene: TRBJ2-2; abundance: NA; v_gene: TRBV5-1; CDR3nt: TGCGCCAGCAGCTTGACGGGGTACCCTAACACCGGGGAGCTGTTTTTT; CDR3aa: CASSLTGYPNTGELFF
d_gene: TRBD2; j_gene: TRBJ2-7; abundance: NA; v_gene: TRBV7-3; CDR3nt: TGTGCCAGCAGCCGCCCCGGGGCGGGAGGACGATACGAGCAGTACTTC; CDR3aa: CASSRPGAGGRYEQYF
d_gene: NA; j_gene: TRBJ2-7; abundance: NA; v_gene: TRBV5-1; CDR3nt: TGCGCCAGCAGCTTGACAGGGAACTACGAGCAGTACTTC; CDR3aa: CASSLTGNYEQYF
d_gene: NA; j_gene: TRBJ2-3; abundance: NA; v_gene: TRBV7-8; CDR3nt: TGTGCCAGCAGCCCGGGTCGCAAAGATACGCAGTATTTT; CDR3aa: CASSPGRKDTQYF
d_gene: TRBD2; j_gene: TRBJ2-2; abundance: NA; v_gene: TRBV27; CDR3nt: TGTGCCAGCAGTTTATCCTTAGCGGGGGCCTCGGTGACCGGGGAGCTGTTTTTT; CDR3aa: CASSLSLAGASVTGELFF
d_gene: TRBD1; j_gene: TRBJ1-4; abundance: few; v_gene: TRBV6-5; CDR3nt: TGTGCCAGCACCGGAAAGGGGGCGCGGGGTGAAAAACTGTTTTTT; CDR3aa: CASTGKGARGEKLFF
d_gene: NA; j_gene: TRBJ1-1; abundance: NA; v_gene: TRBV4-1; CDR3nt: TGCGCCAGCAGCCAAGATACGGGCACTGAAGCTTTCTTT; CDR3aa: CASSQDTGTEAFF